This T cell receptor beta chain was documented in a study of post-analysis software for immune sequencing data (dated by TCRdb to between 2015 and 2017). Describing the broader study: The recorded disease courses included relapsing-remitting, secondary progressive and progressive-relapsing multiple sclerosis, and some patients had no subtype annotation. A subset of samples was prepared in parallel using single-end sample barcoding, then pooled and co-amplified after Illumina adapter ligation. The patient repertoires were compared against more than 10 previously published healthy control repertoires obtained from donors aged roughly 6 to 26 years. Paper-wide results and their limitations: Normalized Chao1 diversity was significantly lower in multiple sclerosis patients than controls, suggesting substantial peripheral T-cell clonal expansion. The control group was slightly older than the multiple sclerosis patient group. Strong co-clustering of samples prepared in the same batch was shown by direct clustering with F measure, prompting a batch-effect correction.

Turning to this clonotype: Its antigen specificity is not known. Base qualities were left out, and no much larger clone turns up one base away.

TCR beta repertoires were profiled from peripheral blood of roughly 13 young patients with multiple sclerosis to demonstrate the VDJtools post-analysis software. The patients with multiple sclerosis were children and adolescents between about 6 and 15 years of age. The library was generated by PCR. The instrument given in TCRdb is Illumina HiSeq 2500. To reduce PCR and sequencing biases, unique molecular identifiers were incorporated into the TCR beta cDNA libraries. Some 500,000 cDNA molecules were obtained for every 1 to 10 million input T cells, so each molecule roughly corresponded to one T cell. The same protocol used for the earlier healthy control dataset was applied to prepare and sequence the patient libraries. Samples belonging to the same batch were prepared together, multiplexed and sequenced on a shared HiSeq lane. The paper's data handling went like this. Raw barcoded reads were processed with MIGEC, discarding single-read molecular identifier groups before consensus assembly and CDR3 extraction. VDJtools was used for post-analysis of the clonotype tables, with diversity normalized by down-sampling every dataset to the smallest sample size. In repertoire overlap clustering, CDR3 amino acid sequences, but not nucleotide sequences, were matched to correct batch-related cross-sample contamination. Using fastp at Q25 and MiXCR, TCRdb reprocessed the public reads and kept productive beta chains. Merged by CDR3 protein, the rows form single entries marked with the most common genes and DNA. V and J calls and clone size were set by TCRdb, not the authors. The sample table contains hundreds of thousands of distinct CDR3 sequences; only one count was recorded for around 50% of them. 4.6% of the sample lies in the top ten.

Sequenced input: blood. The TCR originated in a girl aged 10 to 17 with multiple sclerosis.

This receptor carries the CDR3 CASSFGGWETQYF. In nucleotide form, the sequence is TGTGCCAGCAGCTTTGGCGGTTGGGAGACCCAGTACTTC. The rearrangement combines TRBV7-9 with TRBJ2-5; no D segment can be confidently identified. CDR1 and CDR2, looked up from the germline V gene (reference sequence), are SEHNR and FQNEAQ. Taken from cysteine to phenylalanine, the CDR3 has 13 residues. Just the 39-base CDR3 DNA is kept, in frame starting at base 1. V and J lose 3 bases and 5 bases, and a span of 10 bases separates them.